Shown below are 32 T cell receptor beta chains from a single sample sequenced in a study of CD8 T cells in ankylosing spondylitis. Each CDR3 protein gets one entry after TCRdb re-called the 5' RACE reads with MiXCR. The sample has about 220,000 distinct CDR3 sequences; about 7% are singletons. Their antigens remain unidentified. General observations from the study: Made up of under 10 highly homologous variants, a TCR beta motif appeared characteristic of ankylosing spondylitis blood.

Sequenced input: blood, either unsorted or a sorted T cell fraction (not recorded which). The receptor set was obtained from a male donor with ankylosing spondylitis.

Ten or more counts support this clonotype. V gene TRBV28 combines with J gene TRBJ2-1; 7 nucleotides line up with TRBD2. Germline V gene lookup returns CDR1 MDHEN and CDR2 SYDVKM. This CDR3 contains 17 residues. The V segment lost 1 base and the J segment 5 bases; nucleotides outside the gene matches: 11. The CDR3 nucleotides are TGTGCCAGCAGTTTATCCCCTGAGACTAGCACCCACAATGAGCAGTTCTTC. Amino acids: CASSLSPETSTHNEQFF.

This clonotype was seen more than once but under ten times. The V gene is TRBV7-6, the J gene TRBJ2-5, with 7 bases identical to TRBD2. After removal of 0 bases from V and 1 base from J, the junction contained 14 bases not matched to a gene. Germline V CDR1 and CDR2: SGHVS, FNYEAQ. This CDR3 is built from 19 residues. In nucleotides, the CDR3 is TGTGCCAGCAGCTTAGCGCCTGCGGGGGTCAACCGGTTCCAAGAGACCCAGTACTTC. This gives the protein CASSLAPAGVNRFQETQYF.

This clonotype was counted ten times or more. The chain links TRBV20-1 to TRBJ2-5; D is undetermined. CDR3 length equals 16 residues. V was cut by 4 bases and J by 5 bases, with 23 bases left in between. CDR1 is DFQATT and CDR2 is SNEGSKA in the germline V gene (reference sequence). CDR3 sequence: CSAIPLGLSKIETQYF. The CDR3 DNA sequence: TGCAGTGCTATCCCCCTGGGCCTCTCAAAAATCGAGACCCAGTACTTC.

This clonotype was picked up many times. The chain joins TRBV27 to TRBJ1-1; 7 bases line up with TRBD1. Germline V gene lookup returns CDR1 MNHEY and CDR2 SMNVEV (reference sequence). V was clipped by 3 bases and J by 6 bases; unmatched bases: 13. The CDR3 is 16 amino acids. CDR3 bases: TGTGCCAGCAGTTTTGGGGACAGTGGGAGAGGAGCTGAAGCTTTCTTT. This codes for CASSFGDSGRGAEAFF.

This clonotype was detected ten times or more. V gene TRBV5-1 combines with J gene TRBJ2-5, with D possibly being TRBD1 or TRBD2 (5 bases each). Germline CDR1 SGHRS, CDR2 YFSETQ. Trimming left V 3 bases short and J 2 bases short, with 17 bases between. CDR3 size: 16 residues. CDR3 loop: CASSYGDVGAQETQYF. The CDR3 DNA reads TGCGCCAGCAGCTATGGGGACGTGGGAGCGCAAGAGACCCAGTACTTC.

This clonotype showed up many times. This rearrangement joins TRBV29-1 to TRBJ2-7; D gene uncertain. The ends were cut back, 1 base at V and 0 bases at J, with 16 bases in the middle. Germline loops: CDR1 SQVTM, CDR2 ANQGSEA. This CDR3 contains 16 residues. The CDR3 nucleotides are TGCAGCGTTGAAGTTCCGGACGCGGCCAGCTCCTACGAGCAGTACTTC. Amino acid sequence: CSVEVPDAASSYEQYF.

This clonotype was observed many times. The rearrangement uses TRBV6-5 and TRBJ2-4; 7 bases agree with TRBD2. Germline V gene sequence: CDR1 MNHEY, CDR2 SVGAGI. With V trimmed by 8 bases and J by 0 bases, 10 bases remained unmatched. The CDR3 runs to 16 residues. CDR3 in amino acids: CASGVAGEGAKNIQYF. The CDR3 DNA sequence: TGTGCCAGCGGAGTGGCGGGAGAAGGAGCCAAAAACATTCAGTACTTC.

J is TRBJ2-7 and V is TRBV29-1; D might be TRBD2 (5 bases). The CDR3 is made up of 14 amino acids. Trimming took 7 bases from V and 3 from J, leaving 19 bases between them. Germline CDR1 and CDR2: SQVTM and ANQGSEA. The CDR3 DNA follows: TGCAGCGCCATAAGTTCGGGGATCGGCTACGAGCAGTACTTC. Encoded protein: CSAISSGIGYEQYF.

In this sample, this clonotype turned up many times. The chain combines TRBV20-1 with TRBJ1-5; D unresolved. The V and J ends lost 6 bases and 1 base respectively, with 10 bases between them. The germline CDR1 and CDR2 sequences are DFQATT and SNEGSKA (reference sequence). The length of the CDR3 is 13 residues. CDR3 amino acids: CSASDVSNQPQHF. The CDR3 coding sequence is TGCAGTGCGTCGGATGTAAGCAATCAGCCCCAGCATTTT.

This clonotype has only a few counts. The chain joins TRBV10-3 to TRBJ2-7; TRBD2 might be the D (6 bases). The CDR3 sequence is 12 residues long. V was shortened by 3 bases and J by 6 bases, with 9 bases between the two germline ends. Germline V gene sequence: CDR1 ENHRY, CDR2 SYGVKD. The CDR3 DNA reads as TGTGCCATCAGTGATAACGGGGGCGAGCAGTACTTC. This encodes CAISDNGGEQYF.

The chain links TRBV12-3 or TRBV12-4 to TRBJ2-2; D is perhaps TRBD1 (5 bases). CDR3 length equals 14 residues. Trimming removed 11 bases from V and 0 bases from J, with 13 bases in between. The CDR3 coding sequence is TGTGCCCCCAGCGACAGCGCGAACACCGGGGAGCTGTTTTTT. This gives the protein CAPSDSANTGELFF.

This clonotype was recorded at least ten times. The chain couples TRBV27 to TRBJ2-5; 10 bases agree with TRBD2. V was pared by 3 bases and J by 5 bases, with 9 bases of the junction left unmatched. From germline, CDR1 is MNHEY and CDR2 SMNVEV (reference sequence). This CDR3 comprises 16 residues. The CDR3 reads CASSLSSGSSAETQYF. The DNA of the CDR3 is TGTGCCAGCAGTTTGTCTAGCGGGAGTAGCGCGGAGACCCAGTACTTC.

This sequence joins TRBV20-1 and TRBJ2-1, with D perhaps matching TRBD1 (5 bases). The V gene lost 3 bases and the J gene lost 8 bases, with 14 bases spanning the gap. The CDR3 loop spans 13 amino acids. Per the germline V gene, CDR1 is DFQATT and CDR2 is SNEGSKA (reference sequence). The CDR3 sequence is CSARAAGNYEQFF. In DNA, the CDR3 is TGCAGTGCTAGGGCGGCAGGGAACTATGAGCAGTTCTTC.

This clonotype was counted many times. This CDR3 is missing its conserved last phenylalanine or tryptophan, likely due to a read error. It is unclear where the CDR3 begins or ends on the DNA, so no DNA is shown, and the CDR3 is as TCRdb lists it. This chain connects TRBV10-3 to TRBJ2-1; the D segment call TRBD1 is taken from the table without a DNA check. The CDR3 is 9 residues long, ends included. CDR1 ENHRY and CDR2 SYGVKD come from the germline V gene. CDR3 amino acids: CALSPTGLT.

This CDR3 reads CSVGDRGLTNEKLFF. CDR3 DNA sequence: TGCAGCGTTGGGGACAGGGGACTTACTAATGAAAAACTGTTTTTT. V gene TRBV29-1 combines with J gene TRBJ1-4; 10 bases agree with TRBD1. Germline lookup yields CDR1 SQVTM and CDR2 ANQGSEA. Trimming cost V 4 bases and J 2 bases; bases outside gene matches: 4. The CDR3 has 15 amino acids. Complete variable domain (other parts from reference TRBV29-1 and TRBJ1-4): SAVISQKPSRDICQRGTSLTIQCQVDSQVTMMFWYRQQPGQSLTLIATANQGSEATYESGFVIDKFPISRPNLTFSTLTVSNMSPEDSSIYLCSVGDRGLTNEKLFFGSGTQLSVL.

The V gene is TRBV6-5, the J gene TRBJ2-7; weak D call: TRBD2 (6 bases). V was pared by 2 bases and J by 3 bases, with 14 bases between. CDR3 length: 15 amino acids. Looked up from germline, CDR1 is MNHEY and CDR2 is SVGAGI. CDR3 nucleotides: TGTGCCAGCAGTTACCGGGACTCCTTATACTACGAGCAGTACTTC. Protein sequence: CASSYRDSLYYEQYF.

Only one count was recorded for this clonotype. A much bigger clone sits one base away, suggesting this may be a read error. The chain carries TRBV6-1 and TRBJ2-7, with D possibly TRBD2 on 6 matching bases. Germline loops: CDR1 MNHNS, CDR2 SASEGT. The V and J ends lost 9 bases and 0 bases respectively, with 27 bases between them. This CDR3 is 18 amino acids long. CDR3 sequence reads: CARSPLARTDEGSYEQYF. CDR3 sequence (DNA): TGTGCCAGGAGTCCCCTAGCGAGAACCGATGAGGGCTCCTACGAGCAGTACTTC.

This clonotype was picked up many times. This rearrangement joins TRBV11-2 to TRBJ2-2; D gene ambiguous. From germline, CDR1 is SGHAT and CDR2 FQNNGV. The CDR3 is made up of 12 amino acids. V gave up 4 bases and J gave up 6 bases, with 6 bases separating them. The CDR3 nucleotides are TGTGCCAGCAGCTCCGGGTCCGGGGAGCTGTTTTTT. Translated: CASSSGSGELFF.

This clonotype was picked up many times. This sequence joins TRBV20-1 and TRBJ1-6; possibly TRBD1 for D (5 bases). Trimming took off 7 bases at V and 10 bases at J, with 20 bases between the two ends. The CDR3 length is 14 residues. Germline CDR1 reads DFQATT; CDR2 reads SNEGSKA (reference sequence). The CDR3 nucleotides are TGCAGTGGTATGCTCCGGGGGATTAGATCACCCCTCCACTTT. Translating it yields CSGMLRGIRSPLHF.

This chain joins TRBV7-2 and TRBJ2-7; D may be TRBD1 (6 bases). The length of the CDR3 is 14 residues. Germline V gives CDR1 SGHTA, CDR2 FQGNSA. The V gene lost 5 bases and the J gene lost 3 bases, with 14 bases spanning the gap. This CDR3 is CASSLGQTYYEQYF. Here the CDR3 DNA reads TGTGCCAGCAGCCTCGGACAGACGTACTACGAGCAGTACTTC.

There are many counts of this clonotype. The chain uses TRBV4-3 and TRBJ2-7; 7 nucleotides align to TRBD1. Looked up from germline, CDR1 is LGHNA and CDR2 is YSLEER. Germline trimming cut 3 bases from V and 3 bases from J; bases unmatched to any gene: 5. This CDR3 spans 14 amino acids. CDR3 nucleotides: TGCGCCAGCAGCCATGACAGGGTCCTCTACGAGCAGTACTTC. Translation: CASSHDRVLYEQYF.

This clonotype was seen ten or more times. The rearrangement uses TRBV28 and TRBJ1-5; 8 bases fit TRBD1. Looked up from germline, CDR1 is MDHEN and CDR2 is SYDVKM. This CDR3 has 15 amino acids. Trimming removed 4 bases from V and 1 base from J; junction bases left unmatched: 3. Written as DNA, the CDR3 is TGTGCCAGCAGTTATCAGGGGGCGAGCAATCAGCCCCAGCATTTT. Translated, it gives CASSYQGASNQPQHF.

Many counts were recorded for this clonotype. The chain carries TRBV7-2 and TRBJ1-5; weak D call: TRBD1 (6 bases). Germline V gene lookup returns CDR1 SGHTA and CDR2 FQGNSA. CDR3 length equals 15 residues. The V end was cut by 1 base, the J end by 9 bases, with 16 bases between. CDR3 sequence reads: CASSLGGQGLRPQHF. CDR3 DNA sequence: TGTGCCAGCAGCTTAGGGGGGCAGGGTCTAAGGCCCCAGCATTTT.

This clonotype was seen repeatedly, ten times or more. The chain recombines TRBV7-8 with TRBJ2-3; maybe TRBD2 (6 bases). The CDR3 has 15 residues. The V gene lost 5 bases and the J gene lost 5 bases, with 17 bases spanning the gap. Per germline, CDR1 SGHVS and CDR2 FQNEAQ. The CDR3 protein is CASSHPGGWKDTQYF. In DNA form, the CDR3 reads TGTGCCAGCAGCCACCCCGGGGGATGGAAAGATACGCAGTATTTT.

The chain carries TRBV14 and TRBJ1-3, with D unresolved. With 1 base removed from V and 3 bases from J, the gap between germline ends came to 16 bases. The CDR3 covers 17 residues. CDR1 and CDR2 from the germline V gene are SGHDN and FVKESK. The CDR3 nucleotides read TGTGCCAGCAGCCAAGCTGCTCAAAGAGTGATTGGAAACACCATATATTTT. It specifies CASSQAAQRVIGNTIYF. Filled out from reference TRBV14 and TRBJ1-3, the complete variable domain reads EAGVTQFPSHSVIEKGQTVTLRCDPISGHDNLYWYRRVMGKEIKFLLHFVKESKQDESGMPNNRFLAERTGGTYSTLKVQPAELEDSGVYFCASSQAAQRVIGNTIYFGEGSWLTVV.

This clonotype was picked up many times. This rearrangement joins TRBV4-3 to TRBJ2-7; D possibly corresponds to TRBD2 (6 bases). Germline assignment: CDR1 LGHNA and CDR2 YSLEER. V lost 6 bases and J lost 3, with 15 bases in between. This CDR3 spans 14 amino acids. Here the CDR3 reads CASSPTRFDYEQYF. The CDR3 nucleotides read TGCGCCAGCAGTCCGACTAGATTCGACTACGAGCAGTACTTC.

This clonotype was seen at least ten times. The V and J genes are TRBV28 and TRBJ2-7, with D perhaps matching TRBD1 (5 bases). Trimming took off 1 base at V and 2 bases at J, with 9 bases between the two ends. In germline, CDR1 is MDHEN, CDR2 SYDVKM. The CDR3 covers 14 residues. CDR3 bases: TGTGCCAGCAGTTTATCCGCAGGGCCCTACGAGCAGTACTTC. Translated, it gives CASSLSAGPYEQYF.

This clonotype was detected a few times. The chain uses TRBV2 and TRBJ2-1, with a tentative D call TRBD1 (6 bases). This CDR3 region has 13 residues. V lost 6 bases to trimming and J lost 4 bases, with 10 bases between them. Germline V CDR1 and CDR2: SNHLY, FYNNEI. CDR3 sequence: CASRAQGYNEQFF. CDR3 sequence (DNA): TGTGCCAGCAGGGCGCAGGGGTACAATGAGCAGTTCTTC.

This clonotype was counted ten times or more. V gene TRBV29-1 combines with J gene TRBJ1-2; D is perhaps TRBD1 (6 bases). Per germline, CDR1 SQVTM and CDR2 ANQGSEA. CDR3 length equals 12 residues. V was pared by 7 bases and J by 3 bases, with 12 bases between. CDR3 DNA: TGCAGCGGGGGAGACAGGTACTATGGCTACACCTTC. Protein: CSGGDRYYGYTF.

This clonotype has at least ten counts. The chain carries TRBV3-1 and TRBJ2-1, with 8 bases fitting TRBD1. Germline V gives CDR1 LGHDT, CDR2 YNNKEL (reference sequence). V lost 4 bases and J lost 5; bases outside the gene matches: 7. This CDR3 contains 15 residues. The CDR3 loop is CASSPRDRPHNEQFF. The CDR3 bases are TGTGCCAGCAGCCCAAGGGACAGGCCTCACAATGAGCAGTTCTTC.

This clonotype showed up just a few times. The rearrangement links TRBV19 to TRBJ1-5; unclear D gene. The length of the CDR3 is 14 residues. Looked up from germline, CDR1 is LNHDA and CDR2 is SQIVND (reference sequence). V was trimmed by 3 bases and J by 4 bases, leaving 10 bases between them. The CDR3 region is CASSMVPRNQPQHF. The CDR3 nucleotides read TGTGCCAGTAGTATGGTGCCGAGAAATCAGCCCCAGCATTTT.

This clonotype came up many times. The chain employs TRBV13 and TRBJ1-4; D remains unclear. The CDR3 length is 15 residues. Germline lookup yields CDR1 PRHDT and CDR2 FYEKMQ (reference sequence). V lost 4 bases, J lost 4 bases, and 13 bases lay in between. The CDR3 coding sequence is TGTGCCAGCAGCTCCGGGCCGCAGGTTAATGAAAAACTGTTTTTT. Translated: CASSSGPQVNEKLFF.